The 9 T cell receptor beta chains presented below share a single source sample, sequenced in a study of blood T cell repertoires in COVID-19. Method: immunoSEQ multiplex PCR; TCRdb's copy keeps in-frame clones and lacks some. The sample contains about 160,000 clones, roughly 87% of which appear only once. Sequencing input: peripheral blood. The receptors come from a woman aged 55 to 70 who had recovered from COVID-19.

V is TRBV7-8 and J is TRBJ1-6; D not resolved. In germline, CDR1 is SGHVS, CDR2 FQNEAQ. The CDR3 runs to 17 residues. Trimming cost V 2 bases and J 5 bases, with 16 bases left between them. CDR3 loop: CASSLPSRMLDNSPLHF. Written as DNA, the CDR3 is TGTGCCAGCAGCTTACCGAGTCGAATGCTGGATAATTCACCCCTCCACTTT.

The count of this clone is one. This chain uses TRBV5-1 with TRBJ2-3; 10 nucleotides agree with TRBD1. The CDR3 has 16 amino acids. The junction had 3 bases not matched to a gene; V was cut back by 1 base and J by 1 base. The germline V gene has CDR1 SGHRS and CDR2 YFSETQ. CDR3 region: CASSLYGTGGTDTQYF. DNA of the CDR3: TGCGCCAGCAGCTTGTACGGGACAGGGGGCACAGATACGCAGTATTTT.

The chain has TRBV11-3 and TRBJ2-5, with 10 bases aligning to TRBD2. Per germline, CDR1 SGHNT and CDR2 YENEEA. CDR3 length: 14 residues. V dropped 1 base and J dropped 4; count of bases not matched to a gene: 0. This CDR3 reads CASSLGLAGETQYF. CDR3 DNA sequence: TGTGCCAGCAGCTTAGGACTAGCGGGAGAGACCCAGTACTTC.

This chain uses TRBV5-1 with TRBJ2-5, with 10 positions matching TRBD2. Looked up from germline, CDR1 is SGHRS and CDR2 is YFSETQ. J lost 4 bases, V lost 1 base, and 7 bases had no gene match. The CDR3 has 16 amino acids. The chain's CDR3 is CASSLLAGVGLETQYF. For the CDR3, the DNA is TGCGCCAGCAGCTTGCTAGCGGGGGTCGGGCTAGAGACCCAGTACTTC.

This rearrangement joins TRBV6-6 to TRBJ2-7, with 7 bases that match TRBD1. The CDR3 runs to 13 residues. Germline values: CDR1 MNHNY, CDR2 SVGAGI (reference sequence). V was pared by 2 bases and J by 5 bases, with 3 bases of the junction left unmatched. The DNA for the CDR3 is TGTGCCAGCAGTTACGCGACAGGGAACGAGCAGTACTTC. Translated, it gives CASSYATGNEQYF.

J is TRBJ1-2 and V is TRBV28, with D maybe TRBD1 (5 bases). Trimming pared 2 bases from V and 5 bases from J, leaving 18 bases between. CDR1 MDHEN and CDR2 SYDVKM come from the germline V gene. The CDR3 has 16 residues. CDR3 in DNA: TGTGCCAGCAGTTTAAGCCTCGGGGGAGGGGTTTATGGCTACACCTTC. The encoded protein is CASSLSLGGGVYGYTF.

The chain has TRBV7-8 and TRBJ1-2; 8 bases align to TRBD1. V gave up 5 bases and J gave up 6 bases; unmatched junction bases: 8. The V gene's germline CDR1 is SGHVS and CDR2 FQNEAQ. The CDR3 has 14 amino acids. CDR3 residues: CASSPGQGIDGYTF. CDR3 nucleotides: TGTGCCAGCAGCCCCGGACAGGGTATCGATGGCTACACCTTC.

The gene calls are TRBV7-9 and TRBJ2-7; D perhaps matches TRBD1 (6 bases). V was shortened by 2 bases and J by 6 bases, with 11 bases between the two germline ends. CDR3 length: 13 residues. The germline CDR1 and CDR2 sequences are SEHNR and FQNEAQ (reference sequence). CDR3 bases: TGTGCCAGCAGCTTAACCGCCAGGGGCGAGCAGTACTTC. This gives the protein CASSLTARGEQYF.

The chain joins TRBV2 to TRBJ2-5; TRBD1 aligns across 7 bases. The CDR3 runs 12 residues. Germline CDR1 reads SNHLY; CDR2 reads FYNNEI. V was pared by 10 bases and J by 2 bases, with 4 bases of the junction left unmatched. The CDR3 coding sequence is TGTGCCACAGACAGGGATCAAGAGACCCAGTACTTC. The encoded protein is CATDRDQETQYF.